This T cell receptor (beta chain) was identified during a study of T-cell memory formation after mild COVID-19. Overall study findings and caveats: Second-wave clones reaching peak frequency on day 37 lacked confirmed SARS-CoV-2 specificity. Clones contracting across day 15 to 85 had a balanced CD4/CD8 profile; later expanding clones leaned CD4+. Shrinking CD4+ clones resided mostly in CM and EM, and CD8+ ones in EMRA.

This clonotype was picked up a small number of times. Its antigen remains unknown. The CDR3 has 15 amino acids. V was pared by 2 bases and J by 5 bases, with 12 bases between. The germline gives CDR1 KGHDR, CDR2 SFDVKD. Using its own MiXCR run on the 5' RACE reads, TCRdb lists one record per CDR3 protein. The sample carries hundreds of thousands of distinct CDR3 sequences, around 15% recorded once. The V call is TRBV24-1, the J call TRBJ2-1; D is perhaps TRBD1 or TRBD2 (5 bases each). The specimen was PBMCs or a T cell subset sorted from them (not recorded which). The sequence derives from an adult woman who had mild COVID-19 (a few samples of this study predate the infection). Cell type and time point are not known. The DNA of the CDR3 is TGTGCCACCAGTGATTCTCGGGGCAGGGACAATGAGCAGTTCTTC. Its protein product is CATSDSRGRDNEQFF.